Listed below are T cell receptor beta chains from one sample, sequenced in a study of PD-1 blockade in classical Hodgkin lymphoma. Data came from immunoSEQ multiplex PCR; TCRdb stores just in-frame clones and leaves some out. The sample includes some 5,000 clones, roughly nine tenths of them seen just once. Sample: CD8+ T cells from blood. These receptors were taken from a human donor with classical Hodgkin lymphoma. Both conserved end residues are part of each CDR3. The order of the fields is V gene, D gene, J gene, clone size, CDR3 protein, CDR3 DNA. A D gene is named only where the DNA matches it firmly. Clone size, where shown, is once, few, many, or a class for clones that have expanded.

>TRBV7-9|NA|TRBJ2-5|NA
CASSLDGETQYF
TGTGCCAGCAGCTTGGACGGGGAGACCCAGTACTTC
>TRBV6-1|NA|TRBJ2-6|NA
CASSEVSGANVLTF
TGTGCCAGCAGTGAGGTCTCTGGGGCCAACGTCCTGACTTTC
>TRBV28|NA|TRBJ1-5|NA
CASSFLEGNQPQHF
TGTGCCAGCAGTTTTTTAGAGGGGAATCAGCCCCAGCATTTT
>TRBV5-4|TRBD1|TRBJ2-7|NA
CASSARGQGAYEQYF
TGTGCCAGCAGCGCACGAGGACAGGGGGCCTACGAGCAGTACTTC
>TRBV25-1|NA|TRBJ2-3|NA
CASSHTDTQYF
TGTGCCAGCAGCCACACAGATACGCAGTATTTT
>TRBV19|NA|TRBJ1-2|NA
CASLQGYNYGYTF
TGTGCCAGCCTTCAGGGGTACAACTATGGCTACACCTTC
>TRBV5-1|TRBD1|TRBJ2-7|once
CASSQDRGVNDEQYF
TGCGCCAGCAGCCAGGACAGGGGCGTCAACGACGAGCAGTACTTC
>TRBV28|NA|TRBJ1-1|NA
CASSFGVRGINTEAFF
TGTGCCAGCAGTTTCGGGGTAAGGGGGATAAACACTGAAGCTTTCTTT
>TRBV5-4|NA|TRBJ2-6|NA
CASSLENWQTFQSGANVLTF
TGTGCCAGCAGCTTGGAGAATTGGCAGACTTTCCAATCTGGGGCCAACGTCCTGACTTTC
>TRBV6-1|TRBD1|TRBJ2-3|NA
CASRLGGSTDTQYF
TGTGCCAGCAGGTTAGGGGGCAGCACAGATACGCAGTATTTT
>TRBV19|TRBD1|TRBJ1-4|NA
CASNPGGRGEKLFF
TGTGCCAGTAATCCAGGGGGCCGCGGTGAAAAACTGTTTTTT
>TRBV7-9|NA|TRBJ1-4|NA
CASSFRAINPAVNEKLFF
TGTGCCAGCAGCTTTCGGGCAATAAACCCCGCAGTTAATGAAAAACTGTTTTTT
>TRBV7-9|NA|TRBJ2-2|NA
CASTHLSGVVTGELFF
TGTGCCAGCACTCACTTGTCCGGGGTCGTCACCGGGGAGCTGTTTTTT
>TRBV6-4|NA|TRBJ2-3|NA
CASSDQSTDTQYF
TGTGCCAGCAGTGACCAGAGCACAGATACGCAGTATTTT
>TRBV28|NA|TRBJ2-1|NA
CASSPGTLNEQFF
TGTGCCAGCAGTCCCGGGACCCTCAATGAGCAGTTCTTC
>TRBV25-1|NA|TRBJ2-2|NA
CASSEERAGNTGELFF
TGTGCCAGCAGTGAAGAGAGGGCCGGCAACACCGGGGAGCTGTTTTTT
>TRBV7-8|TRBD2|TRBJ2-7|NA
CASSIGLEPGEQYF
TGTGCCAGCAGTATCGGACTAGAACCTGGCGAGCAGTACTTC
>TRBV20-1|NA|TRBJ2-7|NA
CSAGGAYEQYF
TGCAGTGCTGGAGGGGCCTACGAGCAGTACTTC
>TRBV27|NA|TRBJ2-1|NA
CASSTGIYNEQFF
TGTGCCAGCAGTACAGGGATCTACAATGAGCAGTTCTTC
>TRBV30|NA|TRBJ2-1|NA
CAWNLGRNEQFF
TGTGCCTGGAATCTAGGACGCAATGAGCAGTTCTTC
>TRBV28|NA|TRBJ2-2|NA
CASTQGGTGELFF
TGTGCCAGCACCCAGGGTGGGACCGGGGAGCTGTTTTTT
>TRBV15|NA|TRBJ2-1|NA
CATSPGADPYNEQFF
TGTGCCACCAGCCCTGGGGCAGACCCCTACAATGAGCAGTTCTTC
>TRBV21-1|NA|TRBJ2-3|NA
CASSIGWDTQYF
TGTGCCAGCAGCATAGGGTGGGATACGCAGTATTTT
>TRBV7-9|NA|TRBJ1-4|hyperexpanded
CASSSGGANEKLFF
TGTGCCAGCAGCTCTGGGGGGGCTAATGAAAAACTGTTTTTT
>TRBV6-5|TRBD1|TRBJ2-5|NA
CASSYSSNRGETQYF
TGTGCCAGCAGTTACTCGAGCAACAGGGGCGAGACCCAGTACTTC
>TRBV30|NA|TRBJ1-2|NA
CAVEITGYTF
TGTGCGGTGGAGATCACTGGCTACACCTTC
>TRBV6-1|NA|TRBJ2-6|NA
CASSERGAGANVLTF
TGTGCCAGCAGTGAAAGGGGGGCTGGGGCCAACGTCCTGACTTTC
>TRBV25-1|TRBD2|TRBJ2-3|NA
CASSEFPLAGGPKDTQYF
TGTGCCAGCAGTGAATTCCCCCTAGCGGGAGGGCCCAAGGATACGCAGTATTTT
>TRBV5-4|NA|TRBJ1-1|NA
CASSLRGGNTEAFF
TGTGCCAGCAGCTTGCGGGGTGGGAACACTGAAGCTTTCTTT
>TRBV7-9|TRBD2|TRBJ2-1|NA
CASSLGVSGNEQFF
TGTGCCAGCAGCTTAGGGGTTAGCGGGAATGAGCAGTTCTTC
>TRBV27|NA|TRBJ2-7|once
CASSLYPRDSTYEQYF
TGTGCCAGCAGTTTATACCCGCGGGACTCCACCTACGAGCAGTACTTC
>TRBV5-1|NA|TRBJ2-1|NA
CASSEGQNHYNEQFF
TGCGCCAGCAGCGAAGGACAGAACCACTACAATGAGCAGTTCTTC
>TRBV27|NA|TRBJ2-3|once
CASSPYPGTDTQYF
TGTGCCAGCAGCCCCTACCCGGGCACAGATACGCAGTATTTT
>TRBV5-1|TRBD1|TRBJ1-4|NA
CASSWGQGPEESEKLFF
TGCGCCAGCAGCTGGGGACAGGGGCCCGAGGAGAGTGAAAAACTGTTTTTT
>TRBV6-9|NA|TRBJ1-5|once
CASSYRGGSQPQHF
TGTGCCAGCAGTTACCGTGGGGGCTCTCAGCCCCAGCATTTT
>TRBV6-1|NA|TRBJ1-6|NA
CASSDGGGVSPLHF
TGTGCCAGCAGTGATGGGGGAGGGGTCTCACCCCTCCACTTT
>TRBV20-1|NA|TRBJ2-1|NA
CSARNEQFF
TGCAGTGCTCGTAATGAGCAGTTCTTC
>TRBV6-5|NA|TRBJ2-5|few
CASSPLLGTQATQYF
TGTGCCAGCAGTCCCCTCCTGGGGACCCAGGCGACCCAGTACTTC
>TRBV2|TRBD1|TRBJ1-5|NA
CASSDPRTGEDQPQHF
TGTGCCAGCAGTGACCCCCGGACAGGGGAGGATCAGCCCCAGCATTTT
>TRBV9|TRBD2|TRBJ2-7|NA
CASSPGTSGYEQYF
TGTGCCAGCAGCCCAGGGACTAGCGGCTACGAGCAGTACTTC
>TRBV14|TRBD2|TRBJ2-3|NA
CASNTGRTDTQYF
TGTGCCAGTAATACCGGGAGGACAGATACGCAGTATTTT
>TRBV13|NA|TRBJ2-7|NA
CASSPPAHSYEQYF
TGTGCCAGCAGCCCCCCGGCCCACTCCTACGAGCAGTACTTC
>TRBV28|TRBD2|TRBJ2-2|NA
CASRRLAGNTGELFF
TGTGCCAGCAGGCGACTAGCGGGGAACACCGGGGAGCTGTTTTTT